Presented here are 15 T cell receptor beta chains from one specimen sequenced in a study of long-term antiretroviral therapy in people with HIV. With survey level as its setting, the immunoSEQ assay was v3.0. Sequencing was performed with immunoSEQ multiplex PCR; in TCRdb, only in-frame clones are kept and a portion is missing. The sample consists of approximately 12,000 clones, roughly 87% of them appearing once. Sample: unsorted PBMCs, taken around 8 years after starting antiretroviral therapy. The receptors were gathered from a man between 50 and 59 years old with HIV.

The genes are TRBV30 and TRBJ1-1; D is uncertain. Germline lookup yields CDR1 GTSNPN and CDR2 SVGIG (reference sequence). The CDR3 spans 12 residues. Trimming pared 2 bases from V and 7 bases from J, leaving 11 bases between. Written as DNA, the CDR3 is TGTGCCTGGAGTATCTTTGGAGGTGAAGCTTTCTTT. Encoded protein: CAWSIFGGEAFF.

The chain combines TRBV5-4 with TRBJ1-2; D unresolved. The CDR3 consists of 13 residues. Germline V gene data show CDR1 as SGHNT and CDR2 as YYREEE (reference sequence). Trimming cost V 4 bases and J 4 bases, with 11 bases left between them. CDR3 region: CASSVDEAYGYTF. The CDR3 DNA is TGTGCCAGCAGCGTAGACGAGGCCTATGGCTACACCTTC.

The chain uses TRBV15 and TRBJ2-3; D call uncertain. This CDR3 region has 15 residues. Per germline, CDR1 LNHNV and CDR2 YYDKDF (reference sequence). V was clipped by 3 bases and J by 1 base, with 11 bases between them. CDR3 DNA sequence: TGTGCCACCAGCAGGGCCGACGATCGCACAGATACGCAGTATTTT. Its translation: CATSRADDRTDTQYF.

This clone has just one count. The chain recombines TRBV28 with TRBJ2-1; 13 bases fit TRBD2. The length of the CDR3 is 22 residues. Germline values: CDR1 MDHEN, CDR2 SYDVKM. After removal of 3 bases from V and 0 bases from J, the junction contained 17 bases not matched to a gene. The CDR3 sequence: CASSFTLSLLAGGPGSYNEQFF. CDR3 DNA sequence: TGTGCCAGCAGTTTCACTCTATCCTTACTAGCGGGGGGGCCAGGCTCCTACAATGAGCAGTTCTTC.

V gene TRBV7-2 combines with J gene TRBJ2-7; tentatively, D is TRBD2 (5 bases). The V and J ends lost 5 bases and 2 bases respectively, with 10 bases between them. The CDR3 is 13 amino acids. Germline CDR1 is SGHTA and CDR2 is FQGNSA. The CDR3 DNA is TGTGCCAGCAGCATTTACGGGACCTACGAGCAGTACTTC. Translated, it gives CASSIYGTYEQYF. Using reference TRBV7-2 and TRBJ2-7 for the parts outside the CDR3, the full variable domain is GAGVSQSPSNKVTEKGKDVELRCDPISGHTALYWYRQSLGQGLEFLIYFQGNSAPDKSGLPSDRFSAERTGGSVSTLTIQRTQQEDSAVYLCASSIYGTYEQYFGPGTRLTVT.

This sequence joins TRBV2 and TRBJ2-3; TRBD2 matches at 10 bases. Trimming cost V 6 bases and J 2 bases; bases outside gene matches: 8. From germline, CDR1 is SNHLY and CDR2 FYNNEI. CDR3 length: 16 amino acids. For the CDR3, the DNA is TGTGCCAGCAGCCACACTAGCGGGGAATCCACAGATACGCAGTATTTT. It yields the protein CASSHTSGESTDTQYF.

V is TRBV2 and J is TRBJ2-1; no firm D call. Deletions cut 1 base from V and 3 bases from J, with 4 bases between. CDR3 length: 13 amino acids. Germline CDR1 SNHLY, CDR2 FYNNEI. The CDR3 loop reads CASSEGDYNEQFF. Here the CDR3 DNA reads TGTGCCAGCAGTGAAGGCGACTACAATGAGCAGTTCTTC.

This clone showed up just once. This sequence joins TRBV19 and TRBJ1-6; weak D call: TRBD1 (6 bases). The CDR3 totals 15 residues. V was cut by 7 bases and J by 5 bases, with 15 bases left in between. Germline values: CDR1 LNHDA, CDR2 SQIVND (reference sequence). The DNA of the CDR3 is TGTGCCAGTACCGAAGGGGGGGTGGATAATTCACCCCTCCACTTT. The encoded protein is CASTEGGVDNSPLHF.

The CDR3 DNA reads TGCGCCAGCAGCCAAGGGGACAGGCTGGACGAGCAGTACTTC. Residues: CASSQGDRLDEQYF. The rearrangement links TRBV4-1 to TRBJ2-7, with TRBD1 matching over 8 bases. V shed 1 base and J 5 bases; nucleotides not matched to a gene: 4. The V gene's germline CDR1 is MGHRA and CDR2 YSYEKL. CDR3 length equals 14 residues.

For the CDR3, the DNA is TGTGCCAGCAGCTTAGGACGGGACCACCGGAGCTCCTACAATGAGCAGTTCTTC. Residues: CASSLGRDHRSSYNEQFF. The rearrangement links TRBV11-2 to TRBJ2-1; D possibly matches TRBD1 or TRBD2 (5 bases each). V gave up 1 base and J gave up 0 bases, with 16 bases separating them. CDR1 SGHAT and CDR2 FQNNGV come from the germline V gene. The CDR3 has 18 amino acids.

This chain uses TRBV6-6 with TRBJ2-7, with a possible D match to TRBD2 (5 bases). This CDR3 has 14 amino acids. Germline CDR1 reads MNHNY; CDR2 reads SVGAGI (reference sequence). Trimming pared 2 bases from V and 2 bases from J, leaving 10 bases between. In DNA, the CDR3 is TGTGCCAGCAGTTACCTCCAGGAGGCCTACGAGCAGTACTTC. This encodes CASSYLQEAYEQYF.

This clone was observed a handful of times. The chain employs TRBV27 and TRBJ2-5, with TRBD2 matching 8 bases. V gave up 3 bases and J gave up 1 base; unmatched junction bases: 4. Germline CDR1 is MNHEY and CDR2 is SMNVEV (reference sequence). CDR3 length equals 15 residues. The CDR3 sequence: CASSLAGGFQETQYF. For the CDR3, the DNA is TGTGCCAGCAGTTTGGCGGGGGGCTTCCAAGAGACCCAGTACTTC.

The chain uses TRBV7-8 and TRBJ2-5; D ambiguous. Germline V gene data show CDR1 as SGHVS and CDR2 as FQNEAQ. The V end lost 8 bases, the J end lost 1 base, and 14 bases lay between the germline ends. The CDR3 has 14 residues. The CDR3 loop is CASSARLIQETQYF. For the CDR3, the DNA is TGTGCCAGCTCAGCCCGCCTGATCCAAGAGACCCAGTACTTC.

The rearrangement joins TRBV7-9 to TRBJ2-1; no clear D gene. The CDR3 extends over 15 amino acids. Trimming removed 5 bases from V and 6 bases from J, with 17 bases in between. Germline CDR1 and CDR2: SEHNR and FQNEAQ (reference sequence). The CDR3 loop is CASSLLKSLPNEQFF. The CDR3 coding sequence is TGTGCCAGCAGCCTACTCAAGTCGCTCCCCAATGAGCAGTTCTTC. The variable domain in full, completed from reference TRBV7-9 and TRBJ2-1, reads DTGVSQNPRHKITKRGQNVTFRCDPISEHNRLYWYRQTLGQGPEFLTYFQNEAQLEKSRLLSDRFSAERPKGSFSTLEIQRTEQGDSAMYLCASSLLKSLPNEQFFGPGTRLTVL.

The chain recombines TRBV29-1 with TRBJ2-1; D is possibly TRBD2 (5 bases). This CDR3 is built from 12 residues. Trimming pared 6 bases from V and 7 bases from J, leaving 13 bases between. Germline loops: CDR1 SQVTM, CDR2 ANQGSEA. The CDR3 sequence is CSVEDWRNEQFF. The CDR3 bases are TGCAGCGTCGAGGACTGGAGGAATGAGCAGTTCTTC.